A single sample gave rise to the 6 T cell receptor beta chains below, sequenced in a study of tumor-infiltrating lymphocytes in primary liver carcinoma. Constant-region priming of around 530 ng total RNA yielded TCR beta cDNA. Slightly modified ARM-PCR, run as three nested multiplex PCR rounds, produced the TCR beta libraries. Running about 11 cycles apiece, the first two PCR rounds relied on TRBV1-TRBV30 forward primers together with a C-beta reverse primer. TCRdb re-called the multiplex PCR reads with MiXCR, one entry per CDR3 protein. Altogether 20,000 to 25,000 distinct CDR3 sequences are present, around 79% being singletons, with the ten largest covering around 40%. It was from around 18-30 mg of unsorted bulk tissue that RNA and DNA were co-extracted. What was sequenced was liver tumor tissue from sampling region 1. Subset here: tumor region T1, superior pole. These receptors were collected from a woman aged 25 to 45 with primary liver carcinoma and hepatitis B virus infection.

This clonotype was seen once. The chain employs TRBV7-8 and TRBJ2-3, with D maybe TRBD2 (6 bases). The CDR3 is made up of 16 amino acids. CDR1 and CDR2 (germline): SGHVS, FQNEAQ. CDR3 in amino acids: CVRSLGAGGPGDTQYF. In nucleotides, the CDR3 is TGTGTCAGAAGCTTAGGAGCAGGAGGGCCTGGTGATACGCAGTATTTT.

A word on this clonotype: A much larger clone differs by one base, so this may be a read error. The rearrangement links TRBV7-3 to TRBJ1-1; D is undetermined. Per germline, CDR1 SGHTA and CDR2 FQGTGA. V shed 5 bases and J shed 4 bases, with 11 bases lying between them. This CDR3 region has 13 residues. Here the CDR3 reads CASSPYLSTEAFF. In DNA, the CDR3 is TGTGCCAGCAGCCCCTATTTGAGCACTGAAGCTTTCTTT.

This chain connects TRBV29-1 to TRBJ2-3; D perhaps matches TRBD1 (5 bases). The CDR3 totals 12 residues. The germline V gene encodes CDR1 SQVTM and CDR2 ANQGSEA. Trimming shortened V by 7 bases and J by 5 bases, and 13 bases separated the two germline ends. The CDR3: CSATTVGDTQYF. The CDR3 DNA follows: TGCAGCGCGACGACAGTGGGAGATACGCAGTATTTT.

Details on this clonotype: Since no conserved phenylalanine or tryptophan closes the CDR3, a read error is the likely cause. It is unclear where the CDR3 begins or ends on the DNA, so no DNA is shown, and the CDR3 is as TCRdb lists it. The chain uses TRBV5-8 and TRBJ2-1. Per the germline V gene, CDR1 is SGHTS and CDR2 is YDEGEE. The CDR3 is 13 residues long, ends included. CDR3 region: CASSLDRGNEHFL.

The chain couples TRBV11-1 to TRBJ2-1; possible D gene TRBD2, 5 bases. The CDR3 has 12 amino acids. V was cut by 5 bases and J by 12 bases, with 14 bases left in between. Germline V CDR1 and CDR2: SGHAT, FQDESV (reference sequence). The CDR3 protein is CASSGMGARQFF. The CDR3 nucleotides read TGTGCCAGCAGCGGGATGGGAGCGAGGCAGTTCTTC.

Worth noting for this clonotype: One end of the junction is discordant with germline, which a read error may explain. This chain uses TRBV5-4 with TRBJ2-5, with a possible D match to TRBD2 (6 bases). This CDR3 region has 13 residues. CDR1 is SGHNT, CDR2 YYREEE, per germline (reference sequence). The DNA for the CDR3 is TGTGCCAGCAGCTTCCCGCGGGAAGAGACCCGGTTCTTC. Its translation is CASSFPREETRFF.